This T cell receptor (beta chain) appears in the sequencing data of a study of chemoradiotherapy in HPV16-positive cancers. In regard to this clone: The antigen is undetermined.

Clones were read by immunoSEQ multiplex PCR, and TCRdb kept only the in-frame ones, dropping some. The repertoire holds around 62,000 clones, with roughly 90% as singletons. The study's findings and limits: Candidate HPV-specific clones and E7-related TCR motifs grew in tumor during treatment. Only two HPV16-positive patients supplied the functional HPV-specificity definition.

The CDR3 sequence is 13 residues long. V was shortened by 3 bases and J by 8 bases, with 13 bases between the two germline ends. Germline CDR1 MNHEY, CDR2 SMNVEV (reference sequence). This chain links TRBV27 with TRBJ1-1; possibly TRBD1 for D (6 bases). The starting material was blood, obtained from a patient who underwent chemoradiotherapy. This receptor was obtained from a human donor with HPV-associated anogenital cancer. CDR3 coding DNA: TGTGCCAGCAGTTTCCGCAGGGGCGTCGAAGCTTTCTTT. Its protein is CASSFRRGVEAFF.